What follows is one TCR beta chain and its context. The data stem from a study of blood T cell repertoires in COVID-19. The overall study: Nucleic acid was either cDNA or gDNA, and it came from T cells, B-cell-depleted T cells, or PBMCs.

The study drew participants aged roughly 18 to 95 years from around 24 US areas. The CDR3 length is 14 residues. Germline V gene lookup returns CDR1 SGHRS and CDR2 YFSETQ. Trimming shortened V by 1 base and J by 5 bases, and 7 bases separated the two germline ends. Here immunoSEQ multiplex PCR was the method, and the copy in TCRdb shows in-frame clones only, minus some. Among roughly 200,000 clones listed, approximately 90% were seen once. V usage is TRBV5-1 and J usage is TRBJ1-6; unclear D gene. This receptor was obtained from a young man who had recovered from COVID-19. Sequenced: PBMCs or T cells enriched from blood (not recorded which). CDR3 sequence reads: CASSLNRDNSPLHF. The CDR3 DNA is TGCGCCAGCAGCTTGAACCGGGATAATTCACCCCTCCACTTT.